The 22 T cell receptor beta chains reported below all come from one sample, sequenced in a study of blood T cell repertoires in COVID-19. TCRdb keeps only in-frame clones here, not all; method: immunoSEQ multiplex PCR. The profile covers around 67,000 clones, with around nine tenths appearing a single time and roughly 18% taken by the ten largest. Input material: peripheral blood. All receptors come from a woman aged 80 or over with acute or convalescent COVID-19.

The chain is built from TRBV7-9 and TRBJ1-1; 8 nucleotides agree with TRBD1. The CDR3 has 14 amino acids. Losses at the gene ends were 2 bases for V and 12 bases for J; bases not matched to a gene: 11. CDR1 and CDR2 (germline): SEHNR, FQNEAQ (reference sequence). As DNA, the CDR3 is TGTGCCAGCAGCTTAACTTTGGGCCAGGGGGCATCTTTCTTT. Encoded protein: CASSLTLGQGASFF.

The chain couples TRBV28 to TRBJ1-3; 7 bases match TRBD1. In germline, CDR1 is MDHEN, CDR2 SYDVKM. The V segment lost 5 bases and the J segment 4 bases; nucleotides outside the gene matches: 5. CDR3 size: 14 residues. Here the CDR3 reads CASSQGGSGNTIYF. DNA for the CDR3: TGTGCCAGCAGTCAGGGGGGTTCAGGAAACACCATATATTTT.

The V gene is TRBV9, the J gene TRBJ2-3, with a tentative D call TRBD2 (5 bases). The CDR3 has 15 amino acids. The ends were cut back, 5 bases at V and 1 base at J, with 14 bases in the middle. Germline CDR1 is SGDLS and CDR2 is YYNGEE. The CDR3: CASSKRSVGTDTQYF. CDR3 nucleotides: TGTGCCAGCAGTAAACGTAGCGTCGGCACAGATACGCAGTATTTT.

The rearrangement joins TRBV5-1 to TRBJ2-3, with 16 positions matching TRBD2. The CDR3 spans 15 residues. Germline assignment: CDR1 SGHRS and CDR2 YFSETQ. Germline trimming cut 7 bases from V and 6 bases from J; bases unmatched to any gene: 5. The CDR3 DNA follows: TGCGCCAGCGGGGGACTAGCGGGAGGGCCGGATACGCAGTATTTT. Translated: CASGGLAGGPDTQYF.

The J gene is TRBJ2-7, the V gene TRBV6-6, with D maybe TRBD1 (7 bases). CDR1 MNHNY and CDR2 SVGAGI come from the germline V gene (reference sequence). The CDR3 runs to 15 residues. The V end was cut by 2 bases, the J end by 0 bases, with 11 bases between. CDR3 nucleotides: TGTGCCAGCAGTTACCCCAGGGGGGTCTCCTACGAGCAGTACTTC. This codes for CASSYPRGVSYEQYF.

This clone occurred once. This chain joins TRBV6-2 or TRBV6-3 and TRBJ2-2; TRBD2 is a possible D gene (7 bases). Germline V CDR1 and CDR2: MNHEY, SVGEGT. V lost 4 bases, J lost 2 bases, and 11 bases lay in between. The CDR3 loop spans 15 amino acids. The CDR3 reads CASSLWGGNTGELFF. CDR3 bases: TGTGCCAGCAGTTTGTGGGGGGGCAACACCGGGGAGCTGTTTTTT.

CDR3 sequence reads: CASSSGQVLPPQHF. CDR3 sequence (DNA): TGTGCCAGCAGCAGTGGACAGGTGTTGCCTCCCCAGCATTTT. The chain couples TRBV2 to TRBJ1-5, with 7 bases that match TRBD1. The CDR3 is made up of 14 amino acids. CDR1 SNHLY and CDR2 FYNNEI come from the germline V gene. V was clipped by 6 bases and J by 10 bases; unmatched bases: 12.

This chain joins TRBV28 and TRBJ2-7, with a possible D match to TRBD1 (5 bases). The ends were cut back, 6 bases at V and 2 bases at J, with 14 bases in the middle. Germline V gene sequence: CDR1 MDHEN, CDR2 SYDVKM. This CDR3 is 14 amino acids long. The CDR3 spells CASRFLGQAYEQYF. The CDR3 DNA sequence: TGTGCCAGCAGATTTCTTGGACAAGCCTACGAGCAGTACTTC.

The gene calls are TRBV12-5 and TRBJ1-1; 9 nucleotides agree with TRBD1. Germline assignment: CDR1 LGHNT and CDR2 FRNRAP. V was pared by 8 bases and J by 0 bases, with 4 bases of the junction left unmatched. The CDR3 runs 14 residues. The CDR3, as DNA: TGTGCTAGTACAGGGGGCACTTTGAACACTGAAGCTTTCTTT. Translating it yields CASTGGTLNTEAFF.

This clone showed up just once. The chain recombines TRBV9 with TRBJ1-2; no reliable D call. V lost 0 bases and J 0 bases, leaving 6 bases between the germline ends. The CDR3 runs 14 residues. CDR1 and CDR2 (germline): SGDLS, YYNGEE. In DNA, the CDR3 is TGTGCCAGCAGCGTAGGGCAGGCTAACTATGGCTACACCTTC. This codes for CASSVGQANYGYTF.

The chain employs TRBV19 and TRBJ1-4, with D possibly being TRBD1 (6 bases). The CDR3 spans 14 residues. V dropped 8 bases and J dropped 4 bases, with 14 bases sitting between them. CDR1 is LNHDA and CDR2 is SQIVND in the germline V gene (reference sequence). Written as DNA, the CDR3 is TGTGCCAGTGGGGGCCTACTCCTTAATGAAAAACTGTTTTTT. Translated, it gives CASGGLLLNEKLFF.

The rearrangement links TRBV3-1 (or the pseudogene TRBV3-2) to TRBJ2-7; tentatively, D is TRBD1 (6 bases). Germline CDR1 reads LGHDT; CDR2 reads YNNKEL (reference sequence). V was clipped by 1 base and J by 1 base, with 11 bases between them. The CDR3 contains 15 residues. CDR3 loop: CASSQAAGQSYEQYF. The CDR3, as DNA: TGTGCCAGCAGCCAAGCTGCCGGACAGTCCTACGAGCAGTACTTC.

The chain is built from TRBV6-5 and TRBJ2-2; TRBD1 might be the D (6 bases). V gave up 6 bases and J gave up 9 bases, with 17 bases separating them. CDR3 length equals 14 residues. Germline V CDR1 and CDR2: MNHEY, SVGAGI. The CDR3 region is CASSLPERGWELFF. CDR3 in DNA: TGTGCCAGCAGCCTCCCGGAGAGGGGGTGGGAGCTGTTTTTT.

The chain uses TRBV10-1 and TRBJ2-7; 8 nucleotides match TRBD1. The CDR3 sequence is 17 residues long. CDR1 WNHNN and CDR2 SYGVQD come from the germline V gene (reference sequence). V dropped 3 bases and J dropped 3; count of bases not matched to a gene: 13. CDR3 residues: CASSDSRGPLNYYEQYF. DNA of the CDR3: TGCGCCAGCAGTGATTCCAGGGGGCCCTTGAATTACTACGAGCAGTACTTC.

This clone has just one count. This chain joins TRBV7-9 and TRBJ1-6; D gene ambiguous. V lost 4 bases and J 12 bases, leaving 13 bases between the germline ends. Germline assignment: CDR1 SEHNR and CDR2 FQNEAQ (reference sequence). The CDR3 runs 13 residues. CDR3 loop: CASSSNLLLPLHF. The CDR3 region has the DNA TGTGCCAGCAGCTCCAACCTTCTACTACCCCTCCACTTT.

This clone has only one observation. J is TRBJ2-7 and V is TRBV6-5, with 7 positions matching TRBD1. With V trimmed by 0 bases and J by 6 bases, 8 bases remained unmatched. This CDR3 has 15 amino acids. Germline CDR1 is MNHEY and CDR2 is SVGAGI. CDR3 residues: CASSYSRGFPSEQYF. In DNA form, the CDR3 reads TGTGCCAGCAGTTACTCCAGGGGGTTTCCTAGCGAGCAGTACTTC.

The chain joins TRBV30 to TRBJ1-6; D is possibly TRBD1 (5 bases). V was clipped by 2 bases and J by 11 bases, with 19 bases between them. The CDR3 totals 15 residues. CDR1 is GTSNPN and CDR2 is SVGIG in the germline V gene (reference sequence). CDR3 in DNA: TGTGCCTGGAGTCTAACGGATCCCGACAGCGCACCCCTCCACTTT. It specifies CAWSLTDPDSAPLHF.

This sequence joins TRBV5-1 and TRBJ1-4, with TRBD1 as a possible D gene (5 bases). The germline gives CDR1 SGHRS, CDR2 YFSETQ. This CDR3 is 16 amino acids long. V was pared by 2 bases and J by 0 bases, with 11 bases between. The CDR3 reads CASSFRGLATNEKLFF. The CDR3 DNA reads TGCGCCAGCAGCTTTCGGGGACTTGCAACTAATGAAAAACTGTTTTTT. Combining the CDR3 with reference TRBV5-1 and TRBJ1-4 gives the whole variable domain KAGVTQTPRYLIKTRGQQVTLSCSPISGHRSVSWYQQTPGQGLQFLFEYFSETQRNKGNFPGRFSGRQFSNSRSEMNVSTLELGDSALYLCASSFRGLATNEKLFFGSGTQLSVL.

The chain uses TRBV3-1 (or the pseudogene TRBV3-2) and TRBJ1-2; D is unclear. CDR3 size: 14 residues. V was trimmed by 3 bases and J by 6 bases, leaving 14 bases between them. Looked up from germline, CDR1 is LGHDT and CDR2 is YNNKEL (reference sequence). The CDR3 reads CASSHFRSPNGYTF. CDR3 nucleotides: TGTGCCAGCAGCCACTTCCGGAGCCCTAATGGCTACACCTTC.

The V call is TRBV11-3, the J call TRBJ2-7; a possible D gene is TRBD2 (5 bases). This CDR3 has 14 residues. The germline gives CDR1 SGHNT, CDR2 YENEEA. V lost 1 base to trimming and J lost 0 bases, with 7 bases between them. In nucleotides, the CDR3 is TGTGCCAGCAGCTTAGGGGGAGCCTCCTACGAGCAGTACTTC. This gives the protein CASSLGGASYEQYF.

CDR3 protein: CASSNIGGETQYF. Written as DNA, the CDR3 is TGTGCCAGTAGTAACATTGGAGGGGAGACCCAGTACTTC. V is TRBV19 and J is TRBJ2-5; a possible D gene is TRBD2 (6 bases). Germline loops: CDR1 LNHDA, CDR2 SQIVND (reference sequence). The CDR3 spans 13 residues. Deletions cut 4 bases from V and 5 bases from J, with 11 bases between.

This chain connects TRBV2 to TRBJ2-1; 13 bases fit TRBD2. Looked up from germline, CDR1 is SNHLY and CDR2 is FYNNEI. The CDR3 spans 14 residues. V shed 6 bases, J shed 10 bases, and the junction held 6 bases outside the gene matches. The CDR3 sequence is CASSTSGRAEEQFF. CDR3 in DNA: TGTGCCAGCAGCACTAGCGGGAGGGCCGAAGAGCAGTTCTTC.